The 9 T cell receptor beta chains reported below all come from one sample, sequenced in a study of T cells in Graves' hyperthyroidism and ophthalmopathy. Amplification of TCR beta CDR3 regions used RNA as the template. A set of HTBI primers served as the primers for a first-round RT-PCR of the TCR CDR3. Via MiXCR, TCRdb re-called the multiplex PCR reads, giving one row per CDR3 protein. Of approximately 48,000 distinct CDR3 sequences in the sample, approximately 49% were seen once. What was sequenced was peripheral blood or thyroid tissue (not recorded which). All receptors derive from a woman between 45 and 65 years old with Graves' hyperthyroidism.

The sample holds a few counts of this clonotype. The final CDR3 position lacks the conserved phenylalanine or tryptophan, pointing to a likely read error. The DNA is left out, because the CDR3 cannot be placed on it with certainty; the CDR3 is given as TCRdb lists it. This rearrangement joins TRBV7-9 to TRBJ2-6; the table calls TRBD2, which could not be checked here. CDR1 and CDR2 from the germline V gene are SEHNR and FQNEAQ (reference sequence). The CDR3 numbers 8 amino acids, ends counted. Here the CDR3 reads CASSSQTS.

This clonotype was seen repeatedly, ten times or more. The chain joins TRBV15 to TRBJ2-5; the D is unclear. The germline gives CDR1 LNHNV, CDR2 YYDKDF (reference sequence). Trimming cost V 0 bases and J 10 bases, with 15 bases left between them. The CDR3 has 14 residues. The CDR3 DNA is TGTGCCACCAGCAGAGATCCGACCCCGCATTTCCAGTACTTC. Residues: CATSRDPTPHFQYF.

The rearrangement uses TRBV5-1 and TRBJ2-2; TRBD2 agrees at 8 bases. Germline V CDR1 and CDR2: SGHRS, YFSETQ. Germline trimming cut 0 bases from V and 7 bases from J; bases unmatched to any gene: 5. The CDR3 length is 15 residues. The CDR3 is CASSLAAGGSGELFF. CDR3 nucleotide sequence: TGCGCCAGCAGCTTGGCCGCGGGGGGAAGCGGGGAGCTGTTTTTT.

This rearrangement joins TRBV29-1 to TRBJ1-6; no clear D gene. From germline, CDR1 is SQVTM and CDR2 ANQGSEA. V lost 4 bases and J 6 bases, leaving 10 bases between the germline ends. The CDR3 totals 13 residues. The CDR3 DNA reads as TGCAGCGTTGGGGCAGGAGGTAATTCACCCCTCCACTTT. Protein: CSVGAGGNSPLHF.

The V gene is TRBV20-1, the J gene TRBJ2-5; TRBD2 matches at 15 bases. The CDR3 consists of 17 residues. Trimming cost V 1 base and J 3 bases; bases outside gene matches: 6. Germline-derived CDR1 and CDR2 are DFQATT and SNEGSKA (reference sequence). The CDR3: CSARGGLAGGPEETQYF. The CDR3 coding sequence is TGCAGTGCTAGAGGTGGACTAGCGGGAGGGCCGGAAGAGACCCAGTACTTC.

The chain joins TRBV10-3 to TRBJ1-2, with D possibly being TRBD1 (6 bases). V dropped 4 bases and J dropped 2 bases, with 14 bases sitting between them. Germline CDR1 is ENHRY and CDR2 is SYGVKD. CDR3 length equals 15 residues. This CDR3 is CAISAQGSRNYGYTF. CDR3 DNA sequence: TGTGCCATCAGTGCGCAGGGGAGTCGGAACTATGGCTACACCTTC.

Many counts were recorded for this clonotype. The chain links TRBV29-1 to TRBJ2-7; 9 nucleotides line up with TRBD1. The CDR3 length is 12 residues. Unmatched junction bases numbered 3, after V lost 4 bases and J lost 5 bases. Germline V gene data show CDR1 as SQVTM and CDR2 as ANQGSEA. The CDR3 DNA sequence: TGCAGCGTTGGAGACAGGGGGAACGAGCAGTACTTC. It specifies CSVGDRGNEQYF.

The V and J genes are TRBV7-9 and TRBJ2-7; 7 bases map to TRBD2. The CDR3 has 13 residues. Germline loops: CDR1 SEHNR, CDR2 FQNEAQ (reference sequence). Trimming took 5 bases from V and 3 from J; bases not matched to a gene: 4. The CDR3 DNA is TGTGCCAGCAGCCCGGGACTATGCTACGAGCAGTACTTC. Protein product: CASSPGLCYEQYF. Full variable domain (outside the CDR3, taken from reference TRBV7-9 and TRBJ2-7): DTGVSQNPRHKITKRGQNVTFRCDPISEHNRLYWYRQTLGQGPEFLTYFQNEAQLEKSRLLSDRFSAERPKGSFSTLEIQRTEQGDSAMYLCASSPGLCYEQYFGPGTRLTVT.

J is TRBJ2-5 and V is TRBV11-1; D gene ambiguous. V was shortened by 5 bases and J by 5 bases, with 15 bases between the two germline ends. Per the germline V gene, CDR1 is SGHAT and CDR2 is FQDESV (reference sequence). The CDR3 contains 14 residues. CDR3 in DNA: TGTGCCAGCAGCCCTGGGATGGCCGGGGAGACCCAGTACTTC. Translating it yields CASSPGMAGETQYF.